A selection of T cell receptor beta chains follows, all from one sample in a study of metastatic and nonmetastatic thyroid tumors. Via MiXCR, TCRdb re-called the PCR reads. Of 10,000 to 15,000 clones listed, approximately 31% are singletons. Material: tumor tissue. All receptors derive from a male donor with papillary thyroid cancer or a benign thyroid nodule (not recorded which). Some clones in this sample may be carry-over from other donors' samples. Both conserved end residues are part of each CDR3. Each record gives: CDR3 DNA, CDR3 protein, J gene, V gene, clone size, D gene, CDR3 length. D genes are given only for firm matches. Expanded clones are given a class, and other clones once, few, many or no size at all.

CDR3nt: TGTGCCAGCAGTTACACCCCCTCAGGTTTCTATGGCTACACCTTC
CDR3aa: CASSYTPSGFYGYTF
j_gene: TRBJ1-2
v_gene: TRBV6-5
abundance: few
d_gene: .
len: 15

CDR3nt: TGTGCCAGCAGCCGAGACCAGAAAGGATATGGCTACACCTTC
CDR3aa: CASSRDQKGYGYTF
j_gene: TRBJ1-2
v_gene: TRBV14
abundance: .
d_gene: .
len: 14

CDR3nt: TGTGCCAGCAGCTTAGCGCTAGCGGGGGGGCGTAAAGATACGCAGTATTTT
CDR3aa: CASSLALAGGRKDTQYF
j_gene: TRBJ2-3
v_gene: TRBV7-2
abundance: many
d_gene: TRBD2
len: 17

CDR3nt: TGCGCCAGCAGCTTGGATAATGGCTACACCTTC
CDR3aa: CASSLDNGYTF
j_gene: TRBJ1-2
v_gene: TRBV5-1
abundance: medium-sized
d_gene: .
len: 11

CDR3nt: TGCAGTGCTAGAGAGCCGGCGGGATTGAGTGAGGAAAAACTGTTTTTT
CDR3aa: CSAREPAGLSEEKLFF
j_gene: TRBJ1-4
v_gene: TRBV20-1
abundance: many
d_gene: .
len: 16

CDR3nt: TGCGCCAGCAGCCAGGACAGCATGAACACTGAAGCTTTCTTT
CDR3aa: CASSQDSMNTEAFF
j_gene: TRBJ1-1
v_gene: TRBV5-1
abundance: .
d_gene: .
len: 14

CDR3nt: TGCGCCAGCAGCTTGGAAATGCCAGCGTACGAGCAGTACTTC
CDR3aa: CASSLEMPAYEQYF
j_gene: TRBJ2-7
v_gene: TRBV5-1
abundance: .
d_gene: .
len: 14

CDR3nt: TGCAGTGCAAGACTAGCGGGACAATACGAGCAGTACTTC
CDR3aa: CSARLAGQYEQYF
j_gene: TRBJ2-7
v_gene: TRBV20-1
abundance: .
d_gene: TRBD2
len: 13

CDR3nt: TGCAGTGCTAAAGAGGCTGGGAAGAACACTGAAGCTTTCTTT
CDR3aa: CSAKEAGKNTEAFF
j_gene: TRBJ1-1
v_gene: TRBV20-1
abundance: .
d_gene: .
len: 14

CDR3nt: TGTGCCAGCAGATCCGGGACAGGGACGACCGGGGAGCTGTTTTTT
CDR3aa: CASRSGTGTTGELFF
j_gene: TRBJ2-2
v_gene: TRBV28
abundance: few
d_gene: TRBD1
len: 15

CDR3nt: TGTGCCAGCAGCCAACTTTACAATGAGCAGTTCTTC
CDR3aa: CASSQLYNEQFF
j_gene: TRBJ2-1
v_gene: TRBV3-1
abundance: .
d_gene: .
len: 12

CDR3nt: TGCAGTGCTAGGAAAACAGGGATATCGCTAGCTAACTATGGCTACACCTTC
CDR3aa: CSARKTGISLANYGYTF
j_gene: TRBJ1-2
v_gene: TRBV20-1
abundance: .
d_gene: .
len: 17

CDR3nt: TGTGCCAGCAGCTTAGCCCCTAGCTCCGAGCAGTACTTC
CDR3aa: CASSLAPSSEQYF
j_gene: TRBJ2-7
v_gene: TRBV7-2
abundance: .
d_gene: .
len: 13

CDR3nt: TGTGCCAGCAGTCGAGGAACTAGCCCACTCTTATACAATGAGCAGTTCTTC
CDR3aa: CASSRGTSPLLYNEQFF
j_gene: TRBJ2-1
v_gene: TRBV6-5
abundance: few
d_gene: .
len: 17

CDR3nt: TGTGCCAGCACCTTTCGTAAGGGTACCCGGGGCTACGAGCAGTACTTC
CDR3aa: CASTFRKGTRGYEQYF
j_gene: TRBJ2-7
v_gene: TRBV6-2/TRBV6-3
abundance: medium-sized
d_gene: .
len: 16

CDR3nt: TGTGCCACCAGTGAGTGGACAGGCGGCGGCTACACCTTC
CDR3aa: CATSEWTGGGYTF
j_gene: TRBJ1-2
v_gene: TRBV24-1
abundance: .
d_gene: TRBD1
len: 13